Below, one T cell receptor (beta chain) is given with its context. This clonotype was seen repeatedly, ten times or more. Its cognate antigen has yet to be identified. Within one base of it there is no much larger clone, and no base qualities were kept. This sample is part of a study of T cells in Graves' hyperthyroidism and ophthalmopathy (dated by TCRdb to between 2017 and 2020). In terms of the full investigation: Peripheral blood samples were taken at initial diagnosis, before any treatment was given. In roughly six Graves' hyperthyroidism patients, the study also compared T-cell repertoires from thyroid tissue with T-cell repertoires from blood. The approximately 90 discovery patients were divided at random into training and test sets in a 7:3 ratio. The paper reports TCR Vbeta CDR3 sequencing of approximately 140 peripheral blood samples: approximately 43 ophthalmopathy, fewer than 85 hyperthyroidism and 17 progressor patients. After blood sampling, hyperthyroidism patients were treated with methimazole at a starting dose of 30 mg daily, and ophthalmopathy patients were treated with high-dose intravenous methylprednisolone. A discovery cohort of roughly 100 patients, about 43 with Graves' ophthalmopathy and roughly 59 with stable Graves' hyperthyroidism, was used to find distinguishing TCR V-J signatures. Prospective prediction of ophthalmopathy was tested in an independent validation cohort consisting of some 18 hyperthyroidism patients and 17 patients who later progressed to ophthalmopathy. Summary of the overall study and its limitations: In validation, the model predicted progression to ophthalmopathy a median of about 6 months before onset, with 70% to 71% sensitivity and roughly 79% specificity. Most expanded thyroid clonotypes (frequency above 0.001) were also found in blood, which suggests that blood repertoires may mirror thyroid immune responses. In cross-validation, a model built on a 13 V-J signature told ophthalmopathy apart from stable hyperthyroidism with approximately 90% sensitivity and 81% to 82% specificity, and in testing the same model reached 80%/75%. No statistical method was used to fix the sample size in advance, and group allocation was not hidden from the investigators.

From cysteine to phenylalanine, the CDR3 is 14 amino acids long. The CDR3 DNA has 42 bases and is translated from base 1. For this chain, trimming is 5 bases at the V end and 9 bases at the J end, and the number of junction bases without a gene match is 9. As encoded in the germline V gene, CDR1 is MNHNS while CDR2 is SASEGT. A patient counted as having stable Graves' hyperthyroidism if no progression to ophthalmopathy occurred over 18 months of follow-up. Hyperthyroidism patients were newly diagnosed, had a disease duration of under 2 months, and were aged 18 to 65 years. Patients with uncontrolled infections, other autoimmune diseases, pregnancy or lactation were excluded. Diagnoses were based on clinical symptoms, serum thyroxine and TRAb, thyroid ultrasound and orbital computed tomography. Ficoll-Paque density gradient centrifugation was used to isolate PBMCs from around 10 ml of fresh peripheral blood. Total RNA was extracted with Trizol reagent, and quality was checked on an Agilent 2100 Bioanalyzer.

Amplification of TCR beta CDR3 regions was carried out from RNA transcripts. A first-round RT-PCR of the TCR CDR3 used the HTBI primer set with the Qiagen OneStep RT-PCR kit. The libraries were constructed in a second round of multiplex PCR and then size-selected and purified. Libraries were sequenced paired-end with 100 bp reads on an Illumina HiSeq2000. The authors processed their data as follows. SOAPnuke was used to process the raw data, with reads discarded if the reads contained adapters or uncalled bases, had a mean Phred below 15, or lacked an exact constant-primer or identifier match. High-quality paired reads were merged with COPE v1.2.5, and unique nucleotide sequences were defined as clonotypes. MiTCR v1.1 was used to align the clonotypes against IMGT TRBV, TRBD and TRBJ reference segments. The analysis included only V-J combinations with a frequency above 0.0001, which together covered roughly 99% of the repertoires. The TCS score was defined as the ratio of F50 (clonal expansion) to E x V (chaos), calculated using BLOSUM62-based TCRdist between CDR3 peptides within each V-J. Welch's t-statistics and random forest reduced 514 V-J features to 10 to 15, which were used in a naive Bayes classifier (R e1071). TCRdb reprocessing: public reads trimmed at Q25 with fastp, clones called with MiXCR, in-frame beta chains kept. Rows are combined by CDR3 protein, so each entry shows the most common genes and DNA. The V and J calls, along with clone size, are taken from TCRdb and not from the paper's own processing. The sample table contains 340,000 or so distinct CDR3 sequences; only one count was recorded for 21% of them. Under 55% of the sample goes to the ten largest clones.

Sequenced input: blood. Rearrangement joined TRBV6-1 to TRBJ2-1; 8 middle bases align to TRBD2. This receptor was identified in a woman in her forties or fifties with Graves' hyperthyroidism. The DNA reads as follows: TGTGCCAGCAGTAGGTCAGGACTAGCAGTTGAGCAGTTCTTC. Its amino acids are CASSRSGLAVEQFF.